This T cell receptor beta chain was sequenced in a study of blood T cells in healthy people across ages. Study information: Using template switching, researchers captured about one barcoded beta molecule for each two T cells. General study points: Conclusively comparing naive with antigen-experienced cells was impossible with unsorted PBMCs. Older individuals had lower TCR beta diversity per million T cells (the decline was roughly linear).

Worth noting for this clonotype: Its cognate antigen is unknown.

V lost 1 base, J lost 10 bases, and 13 bases lay in between. The CDR3 length is 12 residues. Germline CDR1 reads DFQATT; CDR2 reads SNEGSKA (reference sequence). For the second PCR, which ran for about 6 to 11 cycles, a sample-barcoded 5' primer and a J-beta primer mix were used. TCRdb redid the calling of the 5' RACE reads with MiXCR, one entry per CDR3 protein. This sample has about 2 million distinct CDR3 sequences, with around half found just once. The receptor was isolated from a woman aged 35 to 49 in good health. V usage is TRBV20-1 and J usage is TRBJ1-2; D ambiguous. The sample taken for sequencing was blood. The DNA for the CDR3 is TGCAGTGCTAGAGGATCACTTATCAACTACACCTTC. Translating gives CSARGSLINYTF.